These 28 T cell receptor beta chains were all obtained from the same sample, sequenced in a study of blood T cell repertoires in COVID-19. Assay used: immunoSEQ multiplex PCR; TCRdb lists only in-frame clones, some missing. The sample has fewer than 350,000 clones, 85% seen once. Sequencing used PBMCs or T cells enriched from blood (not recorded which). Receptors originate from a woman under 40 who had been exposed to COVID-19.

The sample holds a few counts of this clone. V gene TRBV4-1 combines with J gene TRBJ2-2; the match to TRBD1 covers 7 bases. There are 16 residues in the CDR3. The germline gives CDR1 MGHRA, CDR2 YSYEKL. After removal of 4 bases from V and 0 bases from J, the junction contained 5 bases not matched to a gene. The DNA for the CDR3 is TGCGCCAGCAGCCTCCGACAGGGCCCGAACACCGGGGAGCTGTTTTTT. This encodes CASSLRQGPNTGELFF.

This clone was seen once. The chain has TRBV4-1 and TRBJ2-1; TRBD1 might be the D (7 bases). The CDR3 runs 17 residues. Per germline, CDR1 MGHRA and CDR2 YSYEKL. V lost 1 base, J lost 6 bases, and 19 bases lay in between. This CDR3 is CASSQGLRGRKGNEQFF. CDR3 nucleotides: TGCGCCAGCAGCCAAGGTCTCAGGGGGAGGAAGGGCAATGAGCAGTTCTTC.

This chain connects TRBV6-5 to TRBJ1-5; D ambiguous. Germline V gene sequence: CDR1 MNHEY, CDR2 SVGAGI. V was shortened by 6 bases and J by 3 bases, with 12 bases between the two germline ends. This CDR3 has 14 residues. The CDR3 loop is CASSYTAYNQPQHF. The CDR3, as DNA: TGTGCCAGCAGCTATACAGCCTACAATCAGCCCCAGCATTTT.

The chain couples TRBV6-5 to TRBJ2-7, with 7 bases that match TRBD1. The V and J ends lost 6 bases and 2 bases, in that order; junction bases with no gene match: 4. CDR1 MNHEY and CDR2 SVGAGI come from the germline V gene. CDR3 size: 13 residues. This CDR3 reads CASRDDRAYEQYF. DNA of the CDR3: TGTGCCAGCAGGGACGACAGGGCCTACGAGCAGTACTTC.

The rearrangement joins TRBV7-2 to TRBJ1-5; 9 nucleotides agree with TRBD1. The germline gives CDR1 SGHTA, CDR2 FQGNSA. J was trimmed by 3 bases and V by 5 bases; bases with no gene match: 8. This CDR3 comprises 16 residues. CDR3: CASSPSRDRVNQPQHF. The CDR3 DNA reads TGTGCCAGCAGCCCGTCCCGGGACAGGGTCAATCAGCCCCAGCATTTT.

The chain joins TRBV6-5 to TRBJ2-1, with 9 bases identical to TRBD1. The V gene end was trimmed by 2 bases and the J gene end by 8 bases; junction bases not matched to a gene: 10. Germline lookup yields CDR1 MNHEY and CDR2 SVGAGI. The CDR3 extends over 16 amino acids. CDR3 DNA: TGTGCCAGCAGTTACGCACCGGGACAGGGACCCTATGAGCAGTTCTTC. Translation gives CASSYAPGQGPYEQFF.

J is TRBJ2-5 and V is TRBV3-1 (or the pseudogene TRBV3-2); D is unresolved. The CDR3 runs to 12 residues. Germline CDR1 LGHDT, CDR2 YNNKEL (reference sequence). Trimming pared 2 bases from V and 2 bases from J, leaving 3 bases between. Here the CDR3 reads CASSQQQETQYF. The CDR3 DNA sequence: TGTGCCAGCAGCCAACAACAAGAGACCCAGTACTTC.

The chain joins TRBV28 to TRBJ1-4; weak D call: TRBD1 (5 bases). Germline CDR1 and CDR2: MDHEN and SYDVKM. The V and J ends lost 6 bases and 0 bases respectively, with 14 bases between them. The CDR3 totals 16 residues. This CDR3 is CASSAYQGSTNEKLFF. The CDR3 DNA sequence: TGTGCCAGCAGCGCCTATCAGGGTTCAACTAATGAAAAACTGTTTTTT.

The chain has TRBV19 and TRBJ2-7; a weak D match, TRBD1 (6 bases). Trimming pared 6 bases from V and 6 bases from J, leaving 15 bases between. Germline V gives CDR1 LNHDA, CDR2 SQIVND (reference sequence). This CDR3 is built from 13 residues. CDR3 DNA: TGTGCCAGTAGGGGCGTGGGCAGGGGCGAGCAGTACTTC. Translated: CASRGVGRGEQYF.

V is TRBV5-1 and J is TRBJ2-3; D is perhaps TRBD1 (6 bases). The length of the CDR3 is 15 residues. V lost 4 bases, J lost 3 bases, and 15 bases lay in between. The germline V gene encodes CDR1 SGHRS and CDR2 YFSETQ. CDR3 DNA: TGCGCCAGCAGCCCACAGGGAATGGAGACAGATACGCAGTATTTT. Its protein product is CASSPQGMETDTQYF.

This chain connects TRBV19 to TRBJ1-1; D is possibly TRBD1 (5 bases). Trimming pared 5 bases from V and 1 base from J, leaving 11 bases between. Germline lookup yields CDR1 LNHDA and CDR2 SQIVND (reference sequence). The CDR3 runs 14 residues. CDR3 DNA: TGTGCCAGTAGTCCCCTTAGGGGGAACACTGAAGCTTTCTTT. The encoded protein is CASSPLRGNTEAFF.

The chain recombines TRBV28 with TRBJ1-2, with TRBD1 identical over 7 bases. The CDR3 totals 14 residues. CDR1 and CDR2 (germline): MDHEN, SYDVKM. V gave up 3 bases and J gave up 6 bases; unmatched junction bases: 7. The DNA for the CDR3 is TGTGCCAGCAGTTTTCTCCAGGGGGGTAATGGCTACACCTTC. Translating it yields CASSFLQGGNGYTF.

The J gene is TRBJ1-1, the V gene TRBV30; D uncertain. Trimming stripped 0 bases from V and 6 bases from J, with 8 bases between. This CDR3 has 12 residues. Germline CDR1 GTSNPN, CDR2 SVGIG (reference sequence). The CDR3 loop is CAWSVRVAEAFF. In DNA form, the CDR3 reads TGTGCCTGGAGTGTCCGGGTCGCTGAAGCTTTCTTT.

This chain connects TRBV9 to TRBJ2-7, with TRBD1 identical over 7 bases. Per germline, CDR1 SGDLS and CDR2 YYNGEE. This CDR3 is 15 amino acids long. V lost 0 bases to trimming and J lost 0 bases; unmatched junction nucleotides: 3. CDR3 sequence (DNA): TGTGCCAGCAGCGTAGGACAGGGAATCTCCTACGAGCAGTACTTC. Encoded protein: CASSVGQGISYEQYF. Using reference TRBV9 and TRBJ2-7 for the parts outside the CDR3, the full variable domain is DSGVTQTPKHLITATGQRVTLRCSPRSGDLSVYWYQQSLDQGLQFLIQYYNGEERAKGNILERFSAQQFPDLHSELNLSSLELGDSALYFCASSVGQGISYEQYFGPGTRLTVT.

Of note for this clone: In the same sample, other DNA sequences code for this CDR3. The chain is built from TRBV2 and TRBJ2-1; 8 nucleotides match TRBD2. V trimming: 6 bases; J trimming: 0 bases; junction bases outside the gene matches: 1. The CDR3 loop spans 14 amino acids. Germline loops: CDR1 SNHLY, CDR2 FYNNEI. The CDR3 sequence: CASRSGSSYNEQFF. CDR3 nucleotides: TGTGCCAGCAGAAGCGGGAGCTCCTACAATGAGCAGTTCTTC.

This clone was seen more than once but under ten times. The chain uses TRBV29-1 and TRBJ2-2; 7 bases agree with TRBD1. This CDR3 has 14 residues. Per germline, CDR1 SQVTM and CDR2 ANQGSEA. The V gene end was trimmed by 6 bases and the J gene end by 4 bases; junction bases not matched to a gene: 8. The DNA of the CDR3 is TGCAGCGTCCCGACAGGGCTATCCACCGGGGAGCTGTTTTTT. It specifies CSVPTGLSTGELFF.

The CDR3 loop is CASSVRDRRYDNQPQHF. The CDR3 DNA reads as TGTGCCAGCAGTGTTAGGGACAGGCGATACGACAATCAGCCCCAGCATTTT. V gene TRBV28 combines with J gene TRBJ1-5; TRBD1 matches at 8 bases. V trimming: 5 bases; J trimming: 3 bases; junction bases outside the gene matches: 12. Germline assignment: CDR1 MDHEN and CDR2 SYDVKM. The length of the CDR3 is 17 residues.

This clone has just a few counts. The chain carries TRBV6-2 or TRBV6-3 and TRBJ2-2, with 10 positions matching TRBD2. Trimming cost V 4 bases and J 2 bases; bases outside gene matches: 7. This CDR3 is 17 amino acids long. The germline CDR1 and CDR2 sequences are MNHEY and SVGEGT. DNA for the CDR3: TGTGCCAGCAGTTTAATTTGGACTAGCGGTAACACCGGGGAGCTGTTTTTT. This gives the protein CASSLIWTSGNTGELFF.

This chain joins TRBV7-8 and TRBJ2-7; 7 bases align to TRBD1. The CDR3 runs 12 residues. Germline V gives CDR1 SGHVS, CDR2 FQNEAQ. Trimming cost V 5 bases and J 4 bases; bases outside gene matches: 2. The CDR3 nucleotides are TGTGCCAGCAGCACGACAGGGTACGAGCAGTACTTC. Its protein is CASSTTGYEQYF. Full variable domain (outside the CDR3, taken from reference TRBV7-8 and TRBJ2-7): GAGVSQSPRYKVAKRGQDVALRCDPISGHVSLFWYQQALGQGPEFLTYFQNEAQLDKSGLPSDRFFAERPEGSVSTLKIQRTQQEDSAVYLCASSTTGYEQYFGPGTRLTVT.

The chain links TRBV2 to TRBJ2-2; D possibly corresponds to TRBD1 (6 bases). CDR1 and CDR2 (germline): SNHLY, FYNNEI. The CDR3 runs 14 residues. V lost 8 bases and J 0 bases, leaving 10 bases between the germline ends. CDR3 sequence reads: CASREGANTGELFF. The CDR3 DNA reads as TGTGCCAGCCGCGAGGGGGCGAACACCGGGGAGCTGTTTTTT.

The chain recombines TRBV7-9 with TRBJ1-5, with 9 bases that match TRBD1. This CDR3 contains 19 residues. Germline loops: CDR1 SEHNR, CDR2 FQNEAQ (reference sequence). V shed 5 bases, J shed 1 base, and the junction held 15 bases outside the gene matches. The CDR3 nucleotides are TGTGCCAGCAGCCCGTACGGGACAGGGTCGGCGGCGAGCAATCAGCCCCAGCATTTT. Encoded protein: CASSPYGTGSAASNQPQHF. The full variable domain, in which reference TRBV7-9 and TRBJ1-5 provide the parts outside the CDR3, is DTGVSQNPRHKITKRGQNVTFRCDPISEHNRLYWYRQTLGQGPEFLTYFQNEAQLEKSRLLSDRFSAERPKGSFSTLEIQRTEQGDSAMYLCASSPYGTGSAASNQPQHFGDGTRLSIL.

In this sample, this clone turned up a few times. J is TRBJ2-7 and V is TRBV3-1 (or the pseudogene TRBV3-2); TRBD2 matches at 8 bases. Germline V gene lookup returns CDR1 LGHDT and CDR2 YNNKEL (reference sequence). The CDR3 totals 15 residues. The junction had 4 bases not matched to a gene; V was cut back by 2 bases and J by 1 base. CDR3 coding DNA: TGTGCCAGCAGCCAAATTAGCGGGGAGTCCTACGAGCAGTACTTC. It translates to CASSQISGESYEQYF.

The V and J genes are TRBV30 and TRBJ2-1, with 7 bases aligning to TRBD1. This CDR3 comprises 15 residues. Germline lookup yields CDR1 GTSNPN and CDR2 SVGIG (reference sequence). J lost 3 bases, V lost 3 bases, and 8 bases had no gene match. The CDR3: CAWRFGTASYNEQFF. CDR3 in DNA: TGTGCCTGGAGGTTTGGGACAGCTAGCTACAATGAGCAGTTCTTC.

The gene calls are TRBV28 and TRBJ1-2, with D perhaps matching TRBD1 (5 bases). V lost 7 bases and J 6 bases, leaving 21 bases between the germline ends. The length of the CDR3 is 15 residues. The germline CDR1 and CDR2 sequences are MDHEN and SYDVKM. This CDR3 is CASKESGGNSHGYTF. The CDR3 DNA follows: TGTGCCAGCAAGGAGTCGGGGGGAAACTCTCATGGCTACACCTTC.

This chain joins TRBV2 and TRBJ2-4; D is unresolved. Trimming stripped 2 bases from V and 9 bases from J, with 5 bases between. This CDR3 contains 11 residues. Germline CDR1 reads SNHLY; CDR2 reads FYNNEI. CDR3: CASSESGIQYF. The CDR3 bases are TGTGCCAGCAGTGAATCGGGCATTCAGTACTTC.

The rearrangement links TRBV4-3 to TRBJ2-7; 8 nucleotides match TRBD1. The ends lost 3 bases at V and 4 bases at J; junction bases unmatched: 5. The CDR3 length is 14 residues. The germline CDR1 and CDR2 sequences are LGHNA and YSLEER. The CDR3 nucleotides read TGCGCCAGCAGCCAGTACAGGGGGAAGTACGAGCAGTACTTC. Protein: CASSQYRGKYEQYF.

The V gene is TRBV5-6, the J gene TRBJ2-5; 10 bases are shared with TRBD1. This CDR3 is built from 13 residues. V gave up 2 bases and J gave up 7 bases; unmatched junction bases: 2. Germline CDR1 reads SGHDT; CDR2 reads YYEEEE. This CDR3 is CASSLGQGGTQYF. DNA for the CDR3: TGTGCCAGCAGCTTAGGACAGGGGGGGACCCAGTACTTC.

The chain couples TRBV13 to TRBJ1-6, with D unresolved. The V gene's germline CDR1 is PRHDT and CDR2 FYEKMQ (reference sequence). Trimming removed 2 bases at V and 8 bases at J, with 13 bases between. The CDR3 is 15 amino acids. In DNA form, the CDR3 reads TGTGCCAGCAGCTTATACGAGCTCCCGGATTCACCCCTCCACTTT. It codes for CASSLYELPDSPLHF. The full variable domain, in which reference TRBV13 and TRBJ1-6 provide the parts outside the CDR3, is AAGVIQSPRHLIKEKRETATLKCYPIPRHDTVYWYQQGPGQDPQFLISFYEKMQSDKGSIPDRFSAQQFSDYHSELNMSSLELGDSALYFCASSLYELPDSPLHFGNGTRLTVT.